The clone carrying this T cell receptor (beta chain) was recorded many times. Its target is not known. This sample is drawn from a study of read filtering for tumor transcriptome and immune sequencing. Turning to the study itself: Patients were about 18 male and about 14 female, mean age 65.9 years, range about 45 to 85. R-ISS stage counts were eight or nine for I, roughly 15 for II, 6 or 7 for III.

General study results and limits: In IR-seq, single-read clonotypes were roughly 80% of clonotypes but approximately 3.5% of reads. IR-seq captured clonotypes deeper and more reliably than RNA-seq.

Molecular barcoded adaptors covering alpha/delta and beta/gamma chains were used on around 400 ng RNA. Via MiXCR, TCRdb re-called the reads, giving one row per CDR3 protein. The top ten clones hold 8.4% of a sample with under 150,000 distinct CDR3 sequences, less than 15% of them seen once. The CDR3 runs 11 residues. The V call is TRBV21-1, the J call TRBJ1-2; TRBD1, the table's D call, was not compared with the DNA. TRBV21-1 is noted as a pseudogene. This TCR was recovered from a donor aged 40 or over with multiple myeloma. The sample taken for sequencing was a population of CD138-negative cells sorted from bone marrow. The CDR3 sequence is CASMGETGYTF. In DNA form, the CDR3 reads TGTGCCAGCATGGGGGAAACCGGCTACACCTTC.